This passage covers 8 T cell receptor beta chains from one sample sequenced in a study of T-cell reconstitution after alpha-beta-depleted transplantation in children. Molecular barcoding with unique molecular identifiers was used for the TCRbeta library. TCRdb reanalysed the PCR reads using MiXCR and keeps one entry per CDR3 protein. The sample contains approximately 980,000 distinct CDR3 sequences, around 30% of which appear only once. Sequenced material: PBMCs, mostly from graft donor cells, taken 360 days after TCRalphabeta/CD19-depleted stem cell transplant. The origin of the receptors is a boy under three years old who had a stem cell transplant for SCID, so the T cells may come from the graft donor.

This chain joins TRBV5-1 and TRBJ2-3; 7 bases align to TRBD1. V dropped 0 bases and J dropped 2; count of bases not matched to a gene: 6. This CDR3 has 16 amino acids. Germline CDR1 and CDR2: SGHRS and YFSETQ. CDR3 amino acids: CASSLGRGSVTDTQYF. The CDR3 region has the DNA TGCGCCAGCAGCTTGGGCAGGGGGTCCGTCACAGATACGCAGTATTTT.

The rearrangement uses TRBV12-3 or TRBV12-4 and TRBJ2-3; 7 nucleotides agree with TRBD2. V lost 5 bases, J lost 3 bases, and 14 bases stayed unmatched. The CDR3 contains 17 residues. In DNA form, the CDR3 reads TGTGCCAGCAGTCTAAGGGGTGGGGGGGGATGGACAGATACGCAGTATTTT. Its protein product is CASSLRGGGGWTDTQYF.

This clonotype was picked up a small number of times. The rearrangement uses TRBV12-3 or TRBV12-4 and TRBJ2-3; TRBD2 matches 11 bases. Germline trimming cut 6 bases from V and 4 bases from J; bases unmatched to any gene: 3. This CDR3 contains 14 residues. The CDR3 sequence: CASSRTSGPDTQYF. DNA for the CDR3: TGTGCCAGCAGCAGGACTAGCGGGCCAGATACGCAGTATTTT.

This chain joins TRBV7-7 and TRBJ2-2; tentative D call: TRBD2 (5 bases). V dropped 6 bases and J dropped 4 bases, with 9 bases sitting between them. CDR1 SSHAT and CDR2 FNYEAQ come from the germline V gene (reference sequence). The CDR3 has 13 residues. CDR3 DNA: TGTGCCAGCAGGGTCGGGGTCACCGGGGAGCTGTTTTTT. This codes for CASRVGVTGELFF. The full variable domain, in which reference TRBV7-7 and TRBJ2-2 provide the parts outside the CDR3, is GAGVSQSPRYKVTKRGQDVTLRCDPISSHATLYWYQQALGQGPEFLTYFNYEAQPDKSGLPSDRFSAERPEGSISTLTIQRTEQRDSAMYRCASRVGVTGELFFGEGSRLTVL.

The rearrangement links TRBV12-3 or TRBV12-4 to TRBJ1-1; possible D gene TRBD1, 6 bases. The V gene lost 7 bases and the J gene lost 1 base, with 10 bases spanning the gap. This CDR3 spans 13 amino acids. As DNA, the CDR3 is TGTGCCAGCACTCAACAGGGGAACACTGAAGCTTTCTTT. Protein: CASTQQGNTEAFF.

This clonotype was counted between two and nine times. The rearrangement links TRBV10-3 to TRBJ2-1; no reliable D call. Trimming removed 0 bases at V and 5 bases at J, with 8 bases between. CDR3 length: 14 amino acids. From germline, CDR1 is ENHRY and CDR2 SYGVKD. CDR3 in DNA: TGTGCCATCAGTGAGTCACGAAGCAACAATGAGCAGTTCTTC. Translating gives CAISESRSNNEQFF.

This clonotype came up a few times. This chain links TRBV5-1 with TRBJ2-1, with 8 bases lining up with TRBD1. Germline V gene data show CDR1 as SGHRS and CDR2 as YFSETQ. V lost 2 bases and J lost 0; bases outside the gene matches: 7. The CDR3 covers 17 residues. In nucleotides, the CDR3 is TGCGCCAGCAGCTTCCGCTCAACAGGGGGCTCCTACAATGAGCAGTTCTTC. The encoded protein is CASSFRSTGGSYNEQFF.

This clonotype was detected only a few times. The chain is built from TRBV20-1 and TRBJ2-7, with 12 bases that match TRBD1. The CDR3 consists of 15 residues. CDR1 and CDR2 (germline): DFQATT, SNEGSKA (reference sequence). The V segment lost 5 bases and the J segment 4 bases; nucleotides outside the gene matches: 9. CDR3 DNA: TGCAGTGCTTTTGGGACAGGGGGCGCCCGATACGAGCAGTACTTC. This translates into CSAFGTGGARYEQYF.